The rows below give T cell receptor beta chains drawn from one sample of a study of blood T cell repertoires in COVID-19. Profiled with immunoSEQ multiplex PCR; TCRdb holds only in-frame clones, not every one. The repertoire holds hundreds of thousands of clones, with about 90% as singletons. Input material: PBMCs or T cells enriched from blood (not recorded which). All receptors come from a young woman with acute COVID-19. The CDR3 runs from the conserved cysteine through the conserved F or W. D genes are given only for firm matches. Size is omitted from some rows. Given values are once, few, many or a class for expanded clones.

CDR3 DNA: TGCGCCAGCAGCCGGACTAGCCTTCTCACAGATACGCAGTATTTT
CDR3 protein: CASSRTSLLTDTQYF
clone size: NA
D gene: TRBD2
V gene: TRBV5-1
J gene: TRBJ2-3

CDR3 DNA: TGTGCCAGCAGTGAGGATAGGACAGACACAGATACGCAGTATTTT
CDR3 protein: CASSEDRTDTDTQYF
clone size: once
D gene: NA
V gene: TRBV2
J gene: TRBJ2-3

CDR3 DNA: TGCGCCAGCAGCCACACTAGCGACTACGAGCAGTACTTC
CDR3 protein: CASSHTSDYEQYF
clone size: NA
D gene: TRBD2
V gene: TRBV4-1
J gene: TRBJ2-7

CDR3 DNA: TGTGCCAGCACCCAGGGGACTAGCGGGAACAATGAGCAGTTCTTC
CDR3 protein: CASTQGTSGNNEQFF
clone size: NA
D gene: TRBD2
V gene: TRBV6-5
J gene: TRBJ2-1

CDR3 DNA: TGTGCCAGAGGCAGGGCCTATGGCTACACCTTC
CDR3 protein: CARGRAYGYTF
clone size: NA
D gene: NA
V gene: TRBV5-8
J gene: TRBJ1-2

CDR3 DNA: TGTGCCAGTAGTATAGGACAGACCACAGATACGCAGTATTTT
CDR3 protein: CASSIGQTTDTQYF
clone size: NA
D gene: NA
V gene: TRBV19
J gene: TRBJ2-3

CDR3 DNA: TGTGCTAGTGGTTTGGTAAGACTATTAGCGGGAGGGCGGTCCTCTGAGTTCTTC
CDR3 protein: CASGLVRLLAGGRSSEFF
clone size: NA
D gene: TRBD2
V gene: TRBV12-5
J gene: TRBJ2-1

CDR3 DNA: TGTGCCAGCAGCCAAAGACAGGGCGCTGAAGCTTTCTTT
CDR3 protein: CASSQRQGAEAFF
clone size: NA
D gene: TRBD1
V gene: TRBV14
J gene: TRBJ1-1

CDR3 DNA: TGTGCCAGCAGTTATGATCGGGGGGCCAACAATGAGCAGTTCTTC
CDR3 protein: CASSYDRGANNEQFF
clone size: NA
D gene: NA
V gene: TRBV28
J gene: TRBJ2-1

CDR3 DNA: TGTGCCATCAGAATACAGGGGGAGGACTATGGCTACACCTTC
CDR3 protein: CAIRIQGEDYGYTF
clone size: once
D gene: TRBD1
V gene: TRBV10-3
J gene: TRBJ1-2

CDR3 DNA: TGTGCCAGCAGCTTAGCCCAGGGATACAATGAGCAGTTCTTC
CDR3 protein: CASSLAQGYNEQFF
clone size: NA
D gene: NA
V gene: TRBV11-2
J gene: TRBJ2-1

CDR3 DNA: TGTGCCAGCAGCCGCGGGTTAGCGGGAGAAGCCTACGAGCAGTACTTC
CDR3 protein: CASSRGLAGEAYEQYF
clone size: NA
D gene: TRBD2
V gene: TRBV11-2
J gene: TRBJ2-7

CDR3 DNA: TGTGCCAGCAGCTTAGCGAGACTAGCCCAGCGGGAGACCCAGTACTTC
CDR3 protein: CASSLARLAQRETQYF
clone size: NA
D gene: TRBD2
V gene: TRBV7-8
J gene: TRBJ2-5

CDR3 DNA: TGTGCCAGCTCACCGCGGACTAGCGGCTACAATGAGCAGTTCTTC
CDR3 protein: CASSPRTSGYNEQFF
clone size: NA
D gene: TRBD2
V gene: TRBV18
J gene: TRBJ2-1

CDR3 DNA: TGCGCCAGCAGCTTAACTAGCGGACAAGAGACCCAGTACTTC
CDR3 protein: CASSLTSGQETQYF
clone size: NA
D gene: TRBD2
V gene: TRBV5-1
J gene: TRBJ2-5

CDR3 DNA: TGTGCCAGCAGCACATCCGGGACTAGCGGGAGAAGAGGAGCCAAAAACATTCAGTACTTC
CDR3 protein: CASSTSGTSGRRGAKNIQYF
clone size: NA
D gene: TRBD2
V gene: TRBV9
J gene: TRBJ2-4

CDR3 DNA: TGTGCCGTGAGACAGGGGAACTATGGCTACACCTTC
CDR3 protein: CAVRQGNYGYTF
clone size: NA
D gene: TRBD1
V gene: TRBV28
J gene: TRBJ1-2

CDR3 DNA: TGTGCCAGCAGCCACGCTACCCGAACAGGGGGCCATCGCAATCAGCCCCAGCATTTT
CDR3 protein: CASSHATRTGGHRNQPQHF
clone size: few
D gene: TRBD1
V gene: TRBV28
J gene: TRBJ1-5

CDR3 DNA: TGTGCCAGCAGTTTAAGAGGACTATCCTACGAGCAGTACTTC
CDR3 protein: CASSLRGLSYEQYF
clone size: NA
D gene: NA
V gene: TRBV27
J gene: TRBJ2-7

CDR3 DNA: TGTGCCAGCAGCCGGTTTGGGCGGGATAACACCGGGGAGCTGTTTTTT
CDR3 protein: CASSRFGRDNTGELFF
clone size: NA
D gene: NA
V gene: TRBV11-3
J gene: TRBJ2-2

CDR3 DNA: TGTGCCAGCAGCCCTGGGAGGGCCGGGGAGCTGTTTTTT
CDR3 protein: CASSPGRAGELFF
clone size: once
D gene: TRBD2
V gene: TRBV6-6
J gene: TRBJ2-2

CDR3 DNA: TGTGCCAGCAGTGGTTGGCAGGGCTACACCTTC
CDR3 protein: CASSGWQGYTF
clone size: NA
D gene: NA
V gene: TRBV2
J gene: TRBJ1-2

CDR3 DNA: TGTGCCAGCAGCTTTGGGGGCTCCAATTCACCCCTCCACTTT
CDR3 protein: CASSFGGSNSPLHF
clone size: once
D gene: NA
V gene: TRBV7-9
J gene: TRBJ1-6

CDR3 DNA: TGTGCCAGCAGCTTGGTGACAGGTCGCCCCTCTGGAAACACCATATATTTT
CDR3 protein: CASSLVTGRPSGNTIYF
clone size: NA
D gene: NA
V gene: TRBV11-2
J gene: TRBJ1-3

CDR3 DNA: TGTGCCAGCTCAGCGCCGGGACAGCGTCTTTGGCAGTACTTC
CDR3 protein: CASSAPGQRLWQYF
clone size: NA
D gene: TRBD1
V gene: TRBV18
J gene: TRBJ2-7

CDR3 DNA: TGTGCCAGCAGCCAGACGACAAGCCGATCTGGAAACACCATATATTTT
CDR3 protein: CASSQTTSRSGNTIYF
clone size: once
D gene: NA
V gene: TRBV7-2
J gene: TRBJ1-3

CDR3 DNA: TGTGCCATCAGAGGGACAGGGGATTATGGCTACACCTTC
CDR3 protein: CAIRGTGDYGYTF
clone size: NA
D gene: TRBD1
V gene: TRBV10-3
J gene: TRBJ1-2

CDR3 DNA: TGTGCCAGCGTGGAGGGACCAAAGAACACTGAAGCTTTCTTT
CDR3 protein: CASVEGPKNTEAFF
clone size: NA
D gene: NA
V gene: TRBV5-6
J gene: TRBJ1-1

CDR3 DNA: TGTGCCAGCAGCCGCGGGACAGGGGAGAATGAGCAGTTCTTC
CDR3 protein: CASSRGTGENEQFF
clone size: NA
D gene: TRBD1
V gene: TRBV5-6
J gene: TRBJ2-1

CDR3 DNA: TGCGCCAGCAGGTTCCCAGGGGAATATTCACCCCTCCACTTT
CDR3 protein: CASRFPGEYSPLHF
clone size: NA
D gene: NA
V gene: TRBV5-1
J gene: TRBJ1-6